The TCR beta chain described here comes from a study of shared clonotypes between healthy human individuals. CDR3 size: 13 residues. Trimming shortened V by 0 bases and J by 4 bases, and 9 bases separated the two germline ends. Germline values: CDR1 GTSNPN, CDR2 SVGIG (reference sequence). Profiled with immunoSEQ multiplex PCR; TCRdb holds only in-frame clones, not every one. The sample lists 2,500,000 or so clones; over 85% were seen once. Study-wide results and limits: Generation probability values for non-shared clonotypes were lower than those for clonotypes shared by all four donors. The study's rarefaction showed incomplete sorted-subset sequencing despite large depth. A handful of donors showed sharing of approximately 5% of naive CD4 clonotypes.

As regards this clone: What it binds is not known.

The receptor comes from a man aged 18 to 30 in good health. The sequenced sample was naive CD4+ T cells sorted from blood. Described subset: CD45RA+ positively selected. J is TRBJ1-2 and V is TRBV30; D not resolved. Here the CDR3 DNA reads TGTGCCTGGAGTGTTTCTACTACCTATGGCTACACCTTC. Its translation: CAWSVSTTYGYTF. Full variable domain (missing parts from reference TRBV30 and TRBJ1-2): SQTIHQWPATLVQPVGSPLSLECTVEGTSNPNLYWYRQAAGRGLQLLFYSVGIGQISSEVPQNLSASRPQDRQFILSSKKLLLSDSGFYLCAWSVSTTYGYTFGSGTRLTVV.